This TCR beta chain stems from a study of CD8 T cells in ankylosing spondylitis. Making the TCR beta libraries involved quantitative 5'-RACE with molecular barcodes. One entry per CDR3 protein results from TCRdb running MiXCR on the 5' RACE reads. The top ten hold 3% to 4.5% of the sample, which has about 500,000 distinct CDR3 sequences, approximately 5% seen once. General study results and limits: Ankylosing spondylitis blood appeared to carry a characteristic TCR beta motif of 7 or 8 highly homologous variants.

There are many counts of this clonotype. Antigen unknown. Trimming cost V 6 bases and J 0 bases, with 6 bases left between them. Germline V gene sequence: CDR1 MNHEY, CDR2 SVGEGT. The CDR3 sequence is 13 residues long. The V call is TRBV6-2 or TRBV6-3, the J call TRBJ2-4; no clear D. The sample taken for sequencing was blood, either unsorted or a sorted T cell fraction (not recorded which). This clonotype was sampled from a male donor with ankylosing spondylitis. CDR3 sequence reads: CASSHIAKNIQYF. CDR3 in DNA: TGTGCCAGCAGCCATATAGCCAAAAACATTCAGTACTTC.